This TCR beta chain was found in a study of breast tumors, draining lymph nodes, adjacent tissues (dated by TCRdb to about 2016). For context, the study as a whole: Breast cancer patients provided tumor, adjacent nontumor tissue and axillary lymph nodes, and the study compared the TCR beta repertoires across these three sources. The study was designed to assess the relationships and possible T-cell exchange between tumor, surrounding tissue and draining lymph node repertoires in human breast cancer.

V loses 7 bases of germline sequence and J loses 0 bases, and the interval between the two ends is 15 bases. CDR1 and CDR2 were assigned from the germline V gene as SNHLY and FYNNEI. The CDR3 covers 15 residues, taking in both the cysteine and the phenylalanine. The DNA shown is the 45-base CDR3, in frame from base 1. The lymph node samples were taken from the axillary draining lymph nodes of breast cancer patients. The full study reports these points: The similarity between tumor and nontumor tissue repertoires was significantly greater in luminal-like breast cancer than in basal-like breast cancer. Tumors showed preferential V and J gene usage, and their T-cell repertoire diversity fell below that of lymph nodes yet above that of nontumor tissue. The data were considered consistent with the idea that most tumor T cells come from the lymph node and then expand in tumor tissue. The study presented the conclusion that tumor T cells originate in lymph nodes as consistent with a hypothesis, not as something directly demonstrated.

This clonotype was recorded at least ten times. The antigen it binds to is not known. Per-base quality was not reported, and no clone a single base away is much larger than it. Instrument on record: Illumina HiSeq 2000. TCR beta chain libraries were generated by multiplex PCR amplification. The amplified TCR beta chain products were analyzed by high-throughput sequencing. In-frame beta chains were kept once TCRdb had trimmed the public reads at Q25 with fastp and called clones with MiXCR. Entries that share a CDR3 protein sequence are merged under the most common genes and DNA. Here the sample has 290,000 or so distinct CDR3 sequences; about 33% occur a single time. The ten largest make up roughly 1.1% of the sample.

The chain was built from TRBV2 and TRBJ1-2; tentative D gene TRBD1, with 6 bases matching. This clonotype was obtained from a female donor with breast cancer. Some clones in this sample may be carry-over from other donors' samples. Sequencing used axillary lymph node tissue. The DNA sequence is given as TGTGCCAGCACCCCGACAGGACTGGCTAACTATGGCTACACCTTC. The translation is CASTPTGLANYGYTF.